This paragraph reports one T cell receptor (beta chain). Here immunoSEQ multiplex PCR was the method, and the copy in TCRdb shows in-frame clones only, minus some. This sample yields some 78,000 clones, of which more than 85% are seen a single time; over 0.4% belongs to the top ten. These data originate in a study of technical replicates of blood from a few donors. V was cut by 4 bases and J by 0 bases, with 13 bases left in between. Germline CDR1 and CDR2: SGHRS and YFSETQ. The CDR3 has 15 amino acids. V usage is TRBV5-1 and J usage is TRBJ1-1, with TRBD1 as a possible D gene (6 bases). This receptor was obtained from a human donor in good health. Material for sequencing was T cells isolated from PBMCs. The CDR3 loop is CASSPERGMNTEAFF. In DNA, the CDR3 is TGCGCCAGCAGCCCAGAAAGGGGGATGAACACTGAAGCTTTCTTT.